Shown below are 8 T cell receptor beta chains from a single sample sequenced in a study of shared clonotypes between healthy human individuals. Some clones are missing from TCRdb's copy, which holds only in-frame ones; the method was immunoSEQ multiplex PCR. The sample consists of around 2.1 million clones, about 94% of them appearing once. Sequencing was done on a sample of naive CD4+ T cells sorted from blood. Subset: CD45RA+ positively selected. The origin of the receptors is a young man in good health.

The V and J genes are TRBV30 and TRBJ1-2; TRBD1 is a possible D gene (5 bases). CDR1 is GTSNPN and CDR2 is SVGIG in the germline V gene (reference sequence). The length of the CDR3 is 15 residues. Trimming stripped 2 bases from V and 3 bases from J, with 16 bases between. The CDR3 DNA follows: TGTGCCTGGAGTTCAGTGGTGGTGGGGCACTATGGCTACACCTTC. Protein sequence: CAWSSVVVGHYGYTF.

Comments on this clone: Relative to the germline gene, one junction end is altered; a read error may explain this. V gene TRBV30 combines with J gene TRBJ2-3; D call uncertain. CDR1 is GTSNPN, CDR2 SVGIG, per germline (reference sequence). The CDR3 is made up of 12 amino acids. The CDR3 loop is CAWSVIGRAAGF. DNA for the CDR3: TGTGCCTGGAGTGTAATCGGCCGGGCGGCTGGTTTT.

The CDR3: CASSHPATGLYGYTF. The CDR3 coding sequence is TGCGCCAGCAGCCACCCCGCGACAGGTCTCTATGGCTACACCTTC. This chain links TRBV4-1 with TRBJ1-2; a possible D gene is TRBD1 (6 bases). Germline assignment: CDR1 MGHRA and CDR2 YSYEKL. The CDR3 extends over 15 amino acids. Trimming removed 3 bases at V and 4 bases at J, with 15 bases between.

This chain uses TRBV30 with TRBJ2-7; 10 nucleotides agree with TRBD1. From germline, CDR1 is GTSNPN and CDR2 SVGIG (reference sequence). This CDR3 is 14 amino acids long. In DNA, the CDR3 is TGTGTGATGAATGGGGACAGGGGCATTGGCGAGCAGTACTTC. This translates into CVMNGDRGIGEQYF.

The chain links TRBV27 to TRBJ2-2; the D is unclear. V lost 2 bases, J lost 7 bases, and 5 bases lay in between. The CDR3 is 12 amino acids. In germline, CDR1 is MNHEY, CDR2 SMNVEV (reference sequence). CDR3 sequence: CASSLSRGELFF. The CDR3 DNA is TGTGCCAGCAGTTTAAGCCGCGGGGAGCTGTTTTTT.

In regard to this clone: The same CDR3 can be traced to other DNA sequences in this sample. The V call is TRBV13, the J call TRBJ1-6; D is possibly TRBD1 (5 bases). The V end lost 3 bases, the J end lost 6 bases, and 9 bases lay between the germline ends. The germline V gene has CDR1 PRHDT and CDR2 FYEKMQ (reference sequence). CDR3 length: 14 amino acids. CDR3: CASSFSGSNSPLHF. CDR3 bases: TGTGCCAGCAGCTTTTCAGGGTCTAATTCACCCCTCCACTTT.

This clone was detected once. The chain recombines TRBV28 with TRBJ1-2; 7 bases are shared with TRBD1. CDR3 size: 13 residues. From germline, CDR1 is MDHEN and CDR2 SYDVKM. The V gene end was trimmed by 2 bases and the J gene end by 8 bases; junction bases not matched to a gene: 5. The CDR3 sequence is CASSLVGGAGYTF. Here the CDR3 DNA reads TGTGCCAGCAGTTTAGTAGGGGGCGCAGGCTACACCTTC.

With respect to this clone: One end of the junction is discordant with germline, which a read error may explain. The rearrangement uses TRBV2 and TRBJ1-1; no clear D. There are 12 residues in the CDR3. CDR1 and CDR2 from the germline V gene are SNHLY and FYNNEI. The DNA for the CDR3 is TGTGCCAGCAGAGACCCCGGGCTACAAGGTCGGTTT. This codes for CASRDPGLQGRF. Combining the CDR3 with reference TRBV2 and TRBJ1-1 gives the whole variable domain EPEVTQTPSHQVTQMGQEVILRCVPISNHLYFYWYRQILGQKVEFLVSFYNNEISEKSEIFDDQFSVERPDGSNFTLKIRSTKLEDSAMYFCASRDPGLQGRFGQGTRLTVV.